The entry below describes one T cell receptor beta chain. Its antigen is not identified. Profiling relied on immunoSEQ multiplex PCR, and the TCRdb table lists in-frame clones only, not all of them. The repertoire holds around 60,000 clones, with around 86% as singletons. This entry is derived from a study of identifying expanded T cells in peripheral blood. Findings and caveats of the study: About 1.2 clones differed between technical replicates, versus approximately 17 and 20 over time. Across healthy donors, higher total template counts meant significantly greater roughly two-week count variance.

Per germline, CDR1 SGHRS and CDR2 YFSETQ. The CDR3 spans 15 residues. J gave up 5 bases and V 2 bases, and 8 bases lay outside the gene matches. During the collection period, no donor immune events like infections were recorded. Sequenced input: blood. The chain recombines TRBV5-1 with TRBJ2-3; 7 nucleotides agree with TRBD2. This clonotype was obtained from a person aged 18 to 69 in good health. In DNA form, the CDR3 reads TGCGCCAGCAGCTTCGGGGGGATCATAGAAGATACGCAGTATTTT. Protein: CASSFGGIIEDTQYF. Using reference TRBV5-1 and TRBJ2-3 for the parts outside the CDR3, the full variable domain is KAGVTQTPRYLIKTRGQQVTLSCSPISGHRSVSWYQQTPGQGLQFLFEYFSETQRNKGNFPGRFSGRQFSNSRSEMNVSTLELGDSALYLCASSFGGIIEDTQYFGPGTRLTVL.